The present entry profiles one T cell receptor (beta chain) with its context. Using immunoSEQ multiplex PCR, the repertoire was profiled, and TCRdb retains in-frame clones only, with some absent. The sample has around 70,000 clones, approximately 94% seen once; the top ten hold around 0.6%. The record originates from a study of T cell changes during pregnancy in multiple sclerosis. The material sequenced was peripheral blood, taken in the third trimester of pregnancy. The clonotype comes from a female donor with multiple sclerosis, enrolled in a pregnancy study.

The CDR3 spells CASSHSGYTDTQYF. DNA of the CDR3: TGCGCCAGCAGCCACAGCGGATACACAGATACGCAGTATTTT. V and J are TRBV4-3 and TRBJ2-3, with D maybe TRBD2 (5 bases). CDR1 is LGHNA and CDR2 is YSLEER in the germline V gene. The CDR3 totals 14 residues. The germline V and J ends were trimmed by 3 bases and 2 bases, with 9 bases remaining between them.